What follows are 22 T cell receptor beta chains derived from one specimen sequenced in a study of low-dose radiotherapy and immunotherapy resistance in tumors. With TRAV- and TRBV-specific primers, first-strand cDNA was made, covering the alpha and beta chains. TCR amplification ran roughly 20 PCR cycles using constant-region and V-primer adapter primers. TCRdb itself ran the reads through MiXCR, one entry per CDR3 protein. The table records some 10,000 distinct CDR3 sequences, roughly two thirds of them present only once. These receptors were taken from a human donor with advanced metastatic prostate, ovarian, gallbladder or colorectal cancer (not recorded which). This table probably holds off-target reads from a library built for another chain.

The genes are TRBV5-1 and TRBJ2-7; D gene uncertain. The CDR3 runs to 13 residues. Germline CDR1 is SGHRS and CDR2 is YFSETQ. Trimming stripped 0 bases from V and 3 bases from J, with 7 bases between. The CDR3 protein is CASSLADFYEQYF. In DNA form, the CDR3 reads TGCGCCAGCAGCTTGGCGGATTTCTACGAGCAGTACTTC.

The chain uses TRBV3-1 and TRBJ2-7; 12 positions agree with TRBD2. The germline V gene has CDR1 LGHDT and CDR2 YNNKEL (reference sequence). Trimming removed 8 bases from V and 0 bases from J; junction bases left unmatched: 2. The CDR3 spans 14 residues. This chain's CDR3 is CASGLAGRSYEQYF. CDR3 in DNA: TGTGCCAGCGGACTAGCGGGACGCTCCTACGAGCAGTACTTC.

The chain has TRBV25-1 and TRBJ2-2, with 9 bases identical to TRBD2. J was trimmed by 2 bases and V by 2 bases; bases with no gene match: 9. Germline V gene data show CDR1 as MGHDK and CDR2 as SYGVNS. CDR3 length: 18 residues. DNA for the CDR3: TGTGCCAGCAGTGAAGGGGCGATGACTAGCGGCAACACCGGGGAGCTGTTTTTT. Residues: CASSEGAMTSGNTGELFF.

The rearrangement links TRBV2 to TRBJ2-6, with 10 positions matching TRBD1. V shed 8 bases, J shed 0 bases, and the junction held 4 bases outside the gene matches. Looked up from germline, CDR1 is SNHLY and CDR2 is FYNNEI. This CDR3 has 16 residues. CDR3: CASGDRGPSGANVLTF. CDR3 coding DNA: TGTGCCAGCGGGGACAGGGGCCCCTCTGGGGCCAACGTCCTGACTTTC. Drawing the rest from reference TRBV2 and TRBJ2-6, the complete variable domain is EPEVTQTPSHQVTQMGQEVILRCVPISNHLYFYWYRQILGQKVEFLVSFYNNEISEKSEIFDDQFSVERPDGSNFTLKIRSTKLEDSAMYFCASGDRGPSGANVLTFGAGSRLTVL.

The V gene is TRBV19, the J gene TRBJ2-7; 8 bases are a match to TRBD1. The V gene end was trimmed by 8 bases and the J gene end by 5 bases; junction bases not matched to a gene: 8. Germline V gives CDR1 LNHDA, CDR2 SQIVND (reference sequence). The CDR3 spans 13 residues. The CDR3 reads CASAGQGPNEQYF. The CDR3 DNA sequence: TGTGCCAGTGCCGGACAGGGCCCCAACGAGCAGTACTTC. The variable domain in full, with the rest retrieved from reference TRBV19 and TRBJ2-7, is DGGITQSPKYLFRKEGQNVTLSCEQNLNHDAMYWYRQDPGQGLRLIYYSQIVNDFQKGDIAEGYSVSREKKESFPLTVTSAQKNPTAFYLCASAGQGPNEQYFGPGTRLTVT.

The gene calls are TRBV20-1 and TRBJ2-5; D unresolved. The J call is doubtful: the DNA matches TRBJ2-1 better. The CDR3 has 14 amino acids. Germline values: CDR1 DFQATT, CDR2 SNEGSKA (reference sequence). The CDR3, as DNA: TGCAGTGCTAGAGATCTGGCGACTGTGGTTGAGCAGTTCTTC. Translating gives CSARDLATVVEQFF.

This clonotype was detected a few times. This chain links TRBV11-2 with TRBJ2-7; D remains unclear. CDR1 SGHAT and CDR2 FQNNGV come from the germline V gene. This CDR3 comprises 16 residues. Deletions cut 5 bases from V and 0 bases from J, with 17 bases between. Here the CDR3 reads CASSPLAPESSYEQYF. As DNA, the CDR3 is TGTGCCAGCAGCCCCCTCGCCCCCGAAAGCTCCTACGAGCAGTACTTC. Full variable domain (outside the CDR3, taken from reference TRBV11-2 and TRBJ2-7): EAGVAQSPRYKIIEKRQSVAFWCNPISGHATLYWYQQILGQGPKLLIQFQNNGVVDDSQLPKDRFSAERLKGVDSTLKIQPAKLEDSAVYLCASSPLAPESSYEQYFGPGTRLTVT.

This chain uses TRBV6-5 with TRBJ2-7; the D gene is possibly TRBD1 (5 bases). The CDR3 length is 16 residues. Between the trimmed V and J ends, which lost 0 bases and 2 bases, there was a span of 14 bases. Germline lookup yields CDR1 MNHEY and CDR2 SVGAGI. The CDR3 DNA follows: TGTGCCAGCAGTTACTCGAACACGAAAGGGGCCTACGAGCAGTACTTC. It encodes CASSYSNTKGAYEQYF.

A few counts support this clonotype. The chain combines TRBV24-1 with TRBJ2-5, with TRBD2 as a possible D gene (6 bases). This CDR3 has 16 residues. CDR1 and CDR2 (germline): KGHDR, SFDVKD. V was cut by 3 bases and J by 0 bases, with 13 bases left in between. The CDR3 DNA follows: TGTGCCACCAGTGATCCAGCCCGGGGGTACCAAGAGACCCAGTACTTC. This encodes CATSDPARGYQETQYF.

Here the CDR3 reads CASSSRTGELYEQYF. CDR3 DNA sequence: TGTGCCAGCAGCTCACGGACAGGGGAGCTCTACGAGCAGTACTTC. J is TRBJ2-7 and V is TRBV13; 9 bases line up with TRBD1. The CDR3 runs 15 residues. V dropped 4 bases and J dropped 3; count of bases not matched to a gene: 7. Germline V gene sequence: CDR1 PRHDT, CDR2 FYEKMQ (reference sequence).

Sample share makes this clonotype medium-sized. The chain combines TRBV5-1 with TRBJ2-3; 7 positions match TRBD2. Germline lookup yields CDR1 SGHRS and CDR2 YFSETQ. This CDR3 contains 12 residues. The J segment lost 4 bases and the V segment lost 4 bases, leaving 0 bases of the junction unmatched. The CDR3: CASSAGADTQYF. DNA for the CDR3: TGCGCCAGCAGCGCGGGAGCAGATACGCAGTATTTT.

The genes are TRBV7-2 and TRBJ2-7; 9 bases align to TRBD2. J lost 1 base, V lost 1 base, and 8 bases had no gene match. This CDR3 comprises 17 residues. Germline assignment: CDR1 SGHTA and CDR2 FQGNSA. The CDR3 nucleotides are TGTGCCAGCAGCTTAGGGCTAGCGGGAAGGGTTTCCTACGAGCAGTACTTC. It translates to CASSLGLAGRVSYEQYF.

This clonotype was detected only a few times. V and J are TRBV20-1 and TRBJ2-1; 10 nucleotides agree with TRBD1. Germline V gene lookup returns CDR1 DFQATT and CDR2 SNEGSKA (reference sequence). The CDR3 totals 15 residues. V trimming: 1 base; J trimming: 9 bases; junction bases outside the gene matches: 9. The CDR3 loop reads CSARVGTGAFGEQFF. The CDR3, as DNA: TGCAGTGCTAGAGTTGGGACAGGGGCTTTTGGTGAGCAGTTCTTC.

This chain uses TRBV11-2 with TRBJ1-6; TRBD1 might be the D (6 bases). The CDR3 length is 15 residues. CDR1 SGHAT and CDR2 FQNNGV come from the germline V gene. Trimming cost V 5 bases and J 10 bases, with 18 bases left between them. The CDR3 region has the DNA TGTGCCAGCAGCCGTCGGGACACAGGAAGATCACCCCTCCACTTT. Amino acids: CASSRRDTGRSPLHF.

V usage is TRBV15 and J usage is TRBJ2-1, with a possible D match to TRBD2 (5 bases). Trimming removed 0 bases from V and 0 bases from J, with 15 bases in between. This CDR3 spans 18 amino acids. CDR1 LNHNV and CDR2 YYDKDF come from the germline V gene (reference sequence). The CDR3 DNA sequence: TGTGCCACCAGCAGAGATTGGCGAGGACTCCACTCCTACAATGAGCAGTTCTTC. This encodes CATSRDWRGLHSYNEQFF.

This rearrangement joins TRBV24-1 to TRBJ1-2, with a tentative D call TRBD1 (6 bases). Germline CDR1 and CDR2: KGHDR and SFDVKD. The CDR3 covers 17 residues. Trimming removed 9 bases at V and 0 bases at J, with 22 bases between. CDR3: CATGPRGGTRPNYGYTF. In DNA form, the CDR3 reads TGTGCCACCGGCCCACGGGGGGGGACACGACCTAACTATGGCTACACCTTC.

The chain uses TRBV5-1 and TRBJ2-3; D is undetermined. The V and J ends lost 5 bases and 0 bases respectively, with 10 bases between them. Germline lookup yields CDR1 SGHRS and CDR2 YFSETQ. This CDR3 contains 14 residues. CDR3 protein: CASRPQLSTDTQYF. CDR3 sequence (DNA): TGCGCCAGCAGACCTCAGCTAAGCACAGATACGCAGTATTTT.

J is TRBJ2-6 and V is TRBV18; D not certain. Germline V gene sequence: CDR1 KGHSH, CDR2 LQKENI. Trimming pared 2 bases from V and 4 bases from J, leaving 9 bases between. The CDR3 is 15 residues long. CDR3: CASSPSGSGANVLTF. The CDR3 nucleotides are TGTGCCAGCTCACCATCTGGATCCGGGGCCAACGTCCTGACTTTC.

The chain couples TRBV9 to TRBJ2-3, with D maybe TRBD2 (6 bases). Germline V gene data show CDR1 as SGDLS and CDR2 as YYNGEE. The CDR3 sequence is 15 residues long. The CDR3 sequence is CVRASAAPSTDTQYF. CDR3 sequence (DNA): TGTGTAAGGGCTAGCGCAGCCCCTAGCACAGATACGCAGTATTTT.

The rearrangement uses TRBV5-1 and TRBJ2-7; 11 nucleotides align to TRBD1. J lost 5 bases, V lost 4 bases, and 11 bases had no gene match. Germline-derived CDR1 and CDR2 are SGHRS and YFSETQ. The CDR3 length is 16 residues. The CDR3 region is CASSLSPGQGVDEQYF. CDR3 coding DNA: TGCGCCAGCAGCCTGAGCCCGGGACAGGGGGTTGACGAGCAGTACTTC.

This clonotype has only a few counts. The rearrangement uses TRBV5-1 and TRBJ1-2; D is uncertain. Germline loops: CDR1 SGHRS, CDR2 YFSETQ. Trimming cost V 0 bases and J 8 bases, with 14 bases left between them. The CDR3 spans 14 residues. The DNA for the CDR3 is TGCGCCAGCAGCTTGGAAGCAGGTCTATCAGGCTACACCTTC. Amino acid sequence: CASSLEAGLSGYTF.

The chain has TRBV2 and TRBJ2-7; the match to TRBD2 covers 9 bases. Trimming took 5 bases from V and 5 from J; bases not matched to a gene: 7. CDR1 is SNHLY, CDR2 FYNNEI, per germline. The CDR3 is 14 amino acids. CDR3 nucleotides: TGTGCCAGCAGTAATAGCGGGAGATCCAACGAGCAGTACTTC. Its translation is CASSNSGRSNEQYF.